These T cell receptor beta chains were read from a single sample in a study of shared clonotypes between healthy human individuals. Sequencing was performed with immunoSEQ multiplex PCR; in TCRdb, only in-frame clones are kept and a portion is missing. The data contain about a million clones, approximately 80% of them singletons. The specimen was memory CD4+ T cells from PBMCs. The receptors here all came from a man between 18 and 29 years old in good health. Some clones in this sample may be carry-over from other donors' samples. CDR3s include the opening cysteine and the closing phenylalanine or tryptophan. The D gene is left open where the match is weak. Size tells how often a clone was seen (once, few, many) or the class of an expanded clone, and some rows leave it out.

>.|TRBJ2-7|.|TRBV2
TGTGCCAGCAGTGTGTTTCCCAACGAGCAGTACTTC
CASSVFPNEQYF
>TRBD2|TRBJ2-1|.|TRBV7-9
TGTGCCAGCAGCTTGCATCGTGGACTAGTTGCCTACAATGAGCAGTTCTTC
CASSLHRGLVAYNEQFF
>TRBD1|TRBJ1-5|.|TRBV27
TGTGCCAGTCAATCGGGACAGGGGAGTCAGCCCCAGCATTTT
CASQSGQGSQPQHF
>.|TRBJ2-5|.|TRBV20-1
TGCAGTGCTCGCTTACGGGAGACCCAGTACTTC
CSARLRETQYF
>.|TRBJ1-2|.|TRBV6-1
TGTGCCAGCAGTGAATACCTGGGGGGTGGCTACACCTTC
CASSEYLGGGYTF
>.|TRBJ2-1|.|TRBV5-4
TGTGCCAGCGCCCGGACCGCGTCCTACAATGAGCAGTTCTTC
CASARTASYNEQFF
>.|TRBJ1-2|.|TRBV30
TGTGCCTGGAGTGTCCTCGGGGCTGGCTACACCTTC
CAWSVLGAGYTF
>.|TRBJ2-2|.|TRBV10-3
TGTGCCATCAGTGAGCGGGCCGGATCGAACACCGGGGAGCTGTTTTTT
CAISERAGSNTGELFF
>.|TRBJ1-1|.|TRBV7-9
TGTGCCAGCAGCTTCAGGGAGAACACTGAAGCTTTCTTT
CASSFRENTEAFF
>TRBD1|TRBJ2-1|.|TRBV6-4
TGTGCCAGCAGCCTTACAGGGGACACGCCGATAGGTGAGCAGTTCTTC
CASSLTGDTPIGEQFF
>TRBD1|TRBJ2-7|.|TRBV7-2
TGTGCCAGCAGCCCCCGGAGAAGACAGGGTGTCGAGCAGTACTTC
CASSPRRRQGVEQYF
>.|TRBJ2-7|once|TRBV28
TGTGCCAGCAATATGGCAGGGGACTTCTACGAGCAGTACTTC
CASNMAGDFYEQYF
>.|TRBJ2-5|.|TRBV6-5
TGTGCCAGCAGTTACCGTCGGCAAGAGACCCAGTACTTC
CASSYRRQETQYF
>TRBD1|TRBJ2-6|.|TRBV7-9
TGTGCCAGCAGCCCCGGGACAGGGTCCCCCTCTGGGGCCAACGTCCTGACTTTC
CASSPGTGSPSGANVLTF
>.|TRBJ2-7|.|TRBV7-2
TGTGCCAGCAGCCCCCAGAGGGGAGCCTACGAGCAGTACTTC
CASSPQRGAYEQYF
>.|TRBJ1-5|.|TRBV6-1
TGTGCCAGCCTCGAGCAACTAAATCAGCCCCAGCATTTT
CASLEQLNQPQHF
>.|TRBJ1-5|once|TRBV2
TGTGCCAGCAGTCCTGGTGGGGAGAGCAATCAGCCCCAGCATTTT
CASSPGGESNQPQHF
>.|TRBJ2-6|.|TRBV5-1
TGCGCCAGCTGGACAGACCCTGGGGCCAACGTCCTGACTTTC
CASWTDPGANVLTF
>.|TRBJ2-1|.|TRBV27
TGTGCCAGCTTTCGGGCCGCGCATGAGCAGTTCTTC
CASFRAAHEQFF
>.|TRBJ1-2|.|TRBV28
TGTGCCAGCAGACTCGGAGGGAACGCCGAAAGGGGCTACACCTTC
CASRLGGNAERGYTF
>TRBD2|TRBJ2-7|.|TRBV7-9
TGTGCCAGCAGCTTGCCCGGACTAGCGGGAGCTTCCTACGAGCAGTACTTC
CASSLPGLAGASYEQYF
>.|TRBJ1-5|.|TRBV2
TGTGCCAGCAGTGATGAGGGGCCCCAGCATTTT
CASSDEGPQHF
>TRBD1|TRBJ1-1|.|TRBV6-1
TGTGCCAGCAGTGTTCGACAGGGGGCGTCGAACACTGAAGCTTTCTTT
CASSVRQGASNTEAFF
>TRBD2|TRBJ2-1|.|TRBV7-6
TGTGCCAGCAGCCCCAGATCTAGCGGGAGCGACAATGAGCAGTTCTTC
CASSPRSSGSDNEQFF
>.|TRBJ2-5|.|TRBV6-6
TGTGCCAGCAGTTACTCAGGAGCCGAAGAGACCCAGTACTTC
CASSYSGAEETQYF
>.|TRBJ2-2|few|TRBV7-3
TGTGCCAGCAGCTTTTCTAACGGGGAGCTGTTTTTT
CASSFSNGELFF
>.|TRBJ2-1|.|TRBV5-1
TGCGCCAGCAGTCGGGGCGGGGATGAGCAGTTCTTC
CASSRGGDEQFF
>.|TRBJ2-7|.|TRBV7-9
TGTGCCAGCAGCCCCGTGGGGAGCTCCTACGAGCAGTACTTC
CASSPVGSSYEQYF
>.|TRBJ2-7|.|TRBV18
TGTGCCAGCTCACCTTCCGGGACCCTCTACGAGCAGTACTTC
CASSPSGTLYEQYF
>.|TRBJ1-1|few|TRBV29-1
TGCAGCGTGGCGGGTCACACTGAAGCTTTCTTT
CSVAGHTEAFF
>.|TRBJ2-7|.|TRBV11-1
TGTGCCAGCAGCTGGTCCCCGCATGGGTACTCCTACGAGCAGTACTTC
CASSWSPHGYSYEQYF
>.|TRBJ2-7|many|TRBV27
TGTGCCAGCAGTCTGGACGGCCGACGCTACGAGCAGTACTTC
CASSLDGRRYEQYF
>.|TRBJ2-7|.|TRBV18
TGTGCCAGCTCACCAAACCCTCCAAGTCCCTACGAGCAGTACTTC
CASSPNPPSPYEQYF
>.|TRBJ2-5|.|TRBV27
TGTGCCAGCAGTCTGAGGAGTGGGGGAGAAGAGACCCAGTACTTC
CASSLRSGGEETQYF
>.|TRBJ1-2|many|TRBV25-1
TGTGCCAGCAGTGAATTCGAGGGGGGCTACACCTTC
CASSEFEGGYTF
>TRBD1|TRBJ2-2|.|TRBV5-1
TGCGCCAGCAGCCAAGGGACAGGATGGTCCGGGGAGCTGTTTTTT
CASSQGTGWSGELFF
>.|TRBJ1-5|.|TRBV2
TGTGCCAGCAGTGAGCAACAGGCCAATCAGCCCCAGCATTTT
CASSEQQANQPQHF
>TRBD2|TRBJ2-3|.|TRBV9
TGTGCCAGCAGCTCCCGTAGCGGGAGTTCTAATACGCAGTATTTT
CASSSRSGSSNTQYF
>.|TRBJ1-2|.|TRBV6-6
TGTGCCAGCAGTTACGCCGGGGGCTACACCTTC
CASSYAGGYTF
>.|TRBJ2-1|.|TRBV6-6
TGTGCCAGCAGTCAAAGATCCAATGAGCAGTTCTTC
CASSQRSNEQFF
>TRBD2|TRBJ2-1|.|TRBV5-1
TGCGCCAGCAGCTTGGAAGGGACTAGCTCCCCCTACAATGAGCAGTTCTTC
CASSLEGTSSPYNEQFF
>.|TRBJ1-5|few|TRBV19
TGTGCCAGTAGTCTAGAGTTCTCGCCCCAGCATTTT
CASSLEFSPQHF
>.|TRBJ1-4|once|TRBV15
TGTGCCACCAGCAGAGGGCTAAACAGGGCAACTAATGAAAAACTGTTTTTT
CATSRGLNRATNEKLFF
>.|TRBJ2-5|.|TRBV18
TGTGCCAGCTCACCACCAGGGAACGCAGAGACCCAGTACTTC
CASSPPGNAETQYF
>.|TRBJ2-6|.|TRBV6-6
TGTGCCAGCAGTTACGGGGGGAACTCTGGGGCCAACGTCCTGACTTTC
CASSYGGNSGANVLTF
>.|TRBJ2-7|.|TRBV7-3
TGTGCCAGCAGCTCGCAACAGGGTTCCGAGCAGTACTTC
CASSSQQGSEQYF
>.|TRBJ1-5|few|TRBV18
TGTGCCAGCTCCCCCGGTAGCAGCAATCAGCCCCAGCATTTT
CASSPGSSNQPQHF
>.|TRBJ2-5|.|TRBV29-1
TGCAGCGAGGCGAGGGAAGAGACCCAGTACTTC
CSEAREETQYF
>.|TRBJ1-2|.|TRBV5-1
TGCGCCAGCAGCTTGGGAGGCCCCGGAGACTATGGCTACACCTTC
CASSLGGPGDYGYTF
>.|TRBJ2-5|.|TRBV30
TGTGCCTGGAGCTTTGAGCGGGCGGGGACCCAGTACTTC
CAWSFERAGTQYF
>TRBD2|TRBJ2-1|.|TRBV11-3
TGTGCCAGCAGCACAGGGACTAGCGGGAGTCCGAATGAGCAGTTCTTC
CASSTGTSGSPNEQFF
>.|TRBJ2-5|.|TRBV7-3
TGTGCCAGCAGCTTAACTAACAGGGACGAGACCCAGTACTTC
CASSLTNRDETQYF